This T cell receptor beta chain was recovered during a study of prognosis after radiotherapy for stage I lung cancer. Study summary: Patients were enrolled between 2018 and 2019 (all with stage I non-small cell lung cancer).

CT and PET/CT showed node-negative disease in all patients, none of whom had received prior chemotherapy or radiotherapy or had other malignancies. Blood was drawn (approximately 6 milliliters of peripheral blood) at each of two time points. Genomic DNA provided the template from which TCR beta CDR3 was amplified by two-round multiplex PCR. During first-round PCR, primers specific to each TRBV and TRBJ gene were used. TCRdb reprocessed the multiplex PCR reads with MiXCR, giving one entry per CDR3 protein. This table holds some 13,000 distinct CDR3 sequences, approximately 47% found once. A word on this clonotype: Its specificity is unknown.

Points from the study as a whole: Among patients who developed distant metastases, Shannon entropy after stereotactic body radiation therapy was lower.

In germline, CDR1 is GTSNPN, CDR2 SVGIG (reference sequence). CDR3 size: 15 residues. V was clipped by 4 bases and J by 0 bases, with 13 bases between them. The chain couples TRBV30 to TRBJ2-1; D gene unclear. Sequences were derived from PBMCs, sampled before or after stereotactic body radiation therapy (not recorded which). The sequence came from a donor aged 50 or older with non-small cell lung cancer. The CDR3 protein is CAWTKLGTSYNEQFF. CDR3 nucleotides: TGTGCCTGGACCAAACTGGGAACCTCCTACAATGAGCAGTTCTTC.